The 18 T cell receptor beta chains below come from one sample, sequenced in a study of shared clonotypes between healthy human individuals (dated by TCRdb to between 2020 and 2021). Libraries were prepared through the immunoSEQ multiplex PCR assay. TCRdb holds this immuneACCESS table with in-frame rearrangements only. Some clones are missing; in checked studies, unresolved V genes explain under half, and the rest has no known cause. The sample table contains over a million clones; only one count was recorded for about 75% of them. Together, the top ten hold around 1.5% of the sample. The sequenced sample consisted of memory CD4+ T cells sorted from blood. The cell subset or site tag for this specimen amounts to: CD45RA-negative fraction. The origin of the receptors is a man aged 18 to 35 in good health.

The chain carries TRBV6-5 and TRBJ1-2, with unresolved D. From germline, CDR1 is MNHEY and CDR2 SVGAGI. The V gene lost 2 bases and the J gene lost 4 bases, with 11 bases spanning the gap. This CDR3 spans 14 amino acids. CDR3 DNA sequence: TGTGCCAGCAGTTACGCCGACGTCTCCTATGGCTACACCTTC. It specifies CASSYADVSYGYTF.

This chain uses TRBV6-5 with TRBJ2-3; 8 bases are a match to TRBD2. CDR1 and CDR2 (germline): MNHEY, SVGAGI. Trimming removed 5 bases from V and 2 bases from J; junction bases left unmatched: 6. The CDR3 extends over 15 amino acids. CDR3 in amino acids: CASSPPGLVTDTQYF. The CDR3 DNA sequence: TGTGCCAGCAGTCCTCCGGGACTAGTCACAGATACGCAGTATTTT.

J is TRBJ2-1 and V is TRBV14; D uncertain. V was shortened by 2 bases and J by 5 bases, with 7 bases between the two germline ends. Germline V gene sequence: CDR1 SGHDN, CDR2 FVKESK. The CDR3 runs to 13 residues. The CDR3 reads CASSQHGNNEQFF. The CDR3 DNA reads TGTGCCAGCAGCCAACACGGAAACAATGAGCAGTTCTTC.

The V gene is TRBV29-1, the J gene TRBJ2-7; tentative D call: TRBD1 (7 bases). The V end lost 4 bases, the J end lost 6 bases, and 10 bases lay between the germline ends. There are 11 residues in the CDR3. Germline CDR1 and CDR2: SQVTM and ANQGSEA. DNA for the CDR3: TGCAGCGTTGGCCAGGGGGGCGAGCAGTACTTC. The encoded protein is CSVGQGGEQYF.

In the case of this clone: The sample has other DNA sequences that encode this CDR3 too. As DNA, the CDR3 is TGTGCCAGCAGCTTGGATCAAGAGACCCAGTACTTC. Its protein product is CASSLDQETQYF. This chain uses TRBV5-4 with TRBJ2-5; no firm D call. The CDR3 totals 12 residues. V lost 0 bases to trimming and J lost 2 bases, with 2 bases between them. CDR1 and CDR2 (germline): SGHNT, YYREEE (reference sequence).

J is TRBJ1-3 and V is TRBV28; TRBD1 matches 8 bases. The J segment lost 4 bases and the V segment lost 0 bases, leaving 2 bases of the junction unmatched. This CDR3 is 15 amino acids long. Germline assignment: CDR1 MDHEN and CDR2 SYDVKM. CDR3 in DNA: TGTGCCAGCAGTTTATGGTCAGGGGGCGGAAACACCATATATTTT. This codes for CASSLWSGGGNTIYF.

The chain joins TRBV9 to TRBJ2-3; 13 bases align to TRBD2. Trimming cost V 0 bases and J 4 bases; bases outside gene matches: 11. CDR1 SGDLS and CDR2 YYNGEE come from the germline V gene. The CDR3 is made up of 19 amino acids. As DNA, the CDR3 is TGTGCCAGCAGCGTAGTCGCGACTAGCGGGGGGTCCGCCGCAGATACGCAGTATTTT. It is translated as CASSVVATSGGSAADTQYF.

CDR3 in amino acids: CASSSGTSVGKNIQYF. In nucleotides, the CDR3 is TGTGCCAGCAGTTCCGGGACGTCAGTTGGCAAAAACATTCAGTACTTC. V and J are TRBV28 and TRBJ2-4, with D tentatively TRBD1 or TRBD2 (5 bases each). Trimming stripped 4 bases from V and 3 bases from J, with 16 bases between. The germline V gene encodes CDR1 MDHEN and CDR2 SYDVKM. The CDR3 runs to 16 residues.

To note about this clone: A junction boundary mismatches the germline segment, possibly from a read error. This chain uses TRBV7-7 with TRBJ2-1, with no clear D. From germline, CDR1 is SSHAT and CDR2 FNYEAQ (reference sequence). CDR3 length equals 13 residues. The CDR3 region is CASSSQRAGEQFF. DNA of the CDR3: TGTGCTAGCAGCTCCCAAAGGGCCGGTGAGCAGTTCTTC.

The V gene is TRBV4-3, the J gene TRBJ2-7; TRBD2 aligns across 10 bases. Germline CDR1 and CDR2: LGHNA and YSLEER. Germline trimming cut 0 bases from V and 2 bases from J; bases unmatched to any gene: 7. The CDR3 consists of 17 residues. The CDR3 DNA reads as TGCGCCAGCAGCCAAGAGGCAGGGACTAGCGAGGCCTACGAGCAGTACTTC. It translates to CASSQEAGTSEAYEQYF.

This sequence joins TRBV2 and TRBJ1-3; D perhaps matches TRBD1 (5 bases). The V end lost 6 bases, the J end lost 1 base, and 10 bases lay between the germline ends. The germline CDR1 and CDR2 sequences are SNHLY and FYNNEI. This CDR3 has 14 residues. The CDR3 DNA reads as TGTGCCAGCAGGGCGGGGCTGTCTGGAAACACCATATATTTT. This encodes CASRAGLSGNTIYF.

J is TRBJ2-7 and V is TRBV7-2; D possibly corresponds to TRBD1 (5 bases). V dropped 1 base and J dropped 2 bases, with 12 bases sitting between them. Germline V gene data show CDR1 as SGHTA and CDR2 as FQGNSA. The CDR3 contains 15 residues. CDR3 nucleotide sequence: TGTGCCAGCAGCTTAGGGGGCGCAGGGCCCTACGAGCAGTACTTC. Its translation is CASSLGGAGPYEQYF.

The V and J genes are TRBV6-6 and TRBJ2-2; D not certain. The CDR3 runs 12 residues. Deletions cut 11 bases from V and 5 bases from J, with 12 bases between. CDR1 and CDR2 (germline): MNHNY, SVGAGI (reference sequence). Written as DNA, the CDR3 is TGTGCCGCCAGCTTGAAGACCGGGGAGCTGTTTTTT. This gives the protein CAASLKTGELFF.

The rearrangement uses TRBV5-5 and TRBJ2-5; D is undetermined. V was trimmed by 0 bases and J by 5 bases, leaving 11 bases between them. CDR3 length equals 14 residues. Looked up from germline, CDR1 is SGHKS and CDR2 is YYEKEE (reference sequence). The CDR3 is CASSLAKDGETQYF. For the CDR3, the DNA is TGTGCCAGCAGCTTGGCCAAGGATGGGGAGACCCAGTACTTC.

The chain is built from TRBV28 and TRBJ1-4; 7 nucleotides agree with TRBD1. The germline gives CDR1 MDHEN, CDR2 SYDVKM. With 6 bases clipped from V and 2 bases from J, the junction kept 3 bases outside the gene matches. The CDR3 is 14 amino acids. The CDR3 sequence: CASRMTGTNEKLFF. The CDR3 DNA reads as TGTGCCAGCAGGATGACAGGGACTAATGAAAAACTGTTTTTT.

In regard to this clone: The same CDR3 also results from other DNA sequences found in this sample. The V call is TRBV28, the J call TRBJ2-7; tentative D call: TRBD2 (6 bases). The germline CDR1 and CDR2 sequences are MDHEN and SYDVKM. The CDR3 has 15 amino acids. V was clipped by 4 bases and J by 0 bases, with 13 bases between them. The CDR3 is CASSSGTGLSYEQYF. The CDR3 region has the DNA TGTGCCAGCAGTTCCGGGACGGGACTCTCCTACGAGCAGTACTTC.

This chain links TRBV18 with TRBJ1-1; tentatively, D is TRBD1 (5 bases). V was clipped by 1 base and J by 4 bases, with 13 bases between them. This CDR3 region has 15 residues. In germline, CDR1 is KGHSH, CDR2 LQKENI. The CDR3 here is CASSPQVTGATEAFF. The CDR3 bases are TGTGCCAGCTCACCACAGGTGACTGGGGCCACTGAAGCTTTCTTT.

This clone was observed once. The chain links TRBV7-6 to TRBJ1-6; a possible D gene is TRBD1 (5 bases). Germline CDR1 reads SGHVS; CDR2 reads FNYEAQ. The CDR3 extends over 16 amino acids. Deletions cut 2 bases from V and 6 bases from J, with 14 bases between. The DNA for the CDR3 is TGTGCCAGCAGCTTAATTCCGGACAAATTTAATTCACCCCTCCACTTT. Translating gives CASSLIPDKFNSPLHF. The complete variable domain, with remaining parts taken from reference TRBV7-6 and TRBJ1-6, reads GAGVSQSPRYKVTKRGQDVALRCDPISGHVSLYWYRQALGQGPEFLTYFNYEAQQDKSGLPNDRFSAERPEGSISTLTIQRTEQRDSAMYRCASSLIPDKFNSPLHFGNGTRLTVT.